These 4 T cell receptor beta chains came from one sample sequenced in a study of response to subunit inactivated influenza vaccine. TCRdb re-analysed the RT-PCR reads in MiXCR, keeping a single row per CDR3 protein. The sample consists of hundreds of thousands of distinct CDR3 sequences, 18% of them appearing once. The sample was PBMCs from blood, taken 5 days after vaccination. Every receptor here comes from a man aged 45-65 years who received an inactivated influenza vaccine.

This clonotype was picked up a small number of times. The J gene is TRBJ2-5, the V gene TRBV5-5; D possibly matches TRBD1 or TRBD2 (5 bases each). CDR1 SGHKS and CDR2 YYEKEE come from the germline V gene (reference sequence). The CDR3 loop spans 15 amino acids. Trimming removed 6 bases from V and 2 bases from J, with 17 bases in between. For the CDR3, the DNA is TGTGCCAGCACCATTGGGGGACCGAGACAAGAGACCCAGTACTTC. Protein sequence: CASTIGGPRQETQYF.

This chain joins TRBV12-3 or TRBV12-4 and TRBJ2-5, with D perhaps given as TRBD1 or TRBD2 (6 bases each). Trimming took off 7 bases at V and 2 bases at J, with 11 bases between the two ends. CDR3 size: 13 residues. The CDR3: CASKEGGQETQYF. The DNA for the CDR3 is TGTGCCAGCAAGGAGGGGGGTCAAGAGACCCAGTACTTC.

This rearrangement joins TRBV15 to TRBJ2-1; the D call may be TRBD1 or TRBD2 (5 bases each). The V end lost 9 bases, the J end lost 4 bases, and 19 bases lay between the germline ends. The germline gives CDR1 LNHNV, CDR2 YYDKDF (reference sequence). The CDR3 is 15 residues long. Written as DNA, the CDR3 is TGTGCCACGGCGAGGGGCAGGGAATCTTACAATGAGCAGTTCTTC. Translation gives CATARGRESYNEQFF.

This clonotype occurred many times. The chain links TRBV4-3 to TRBJ2-2, with a tentative D call TRBD1 (5 bases). CDR1 and CDR2 (germline): LGHNA, YSLEER. CDR3 length equals 15 residues. Trimming pared 1 base from V and 6 bases from J, leaving 12 bases between. The CDR3 spells CASSQVRVVAGELFF. The CDR3 DNA is TGCGCCAGCAGCCAAGTCAGGGTTGTGGCCGGGGAGCTGTTTTTT.